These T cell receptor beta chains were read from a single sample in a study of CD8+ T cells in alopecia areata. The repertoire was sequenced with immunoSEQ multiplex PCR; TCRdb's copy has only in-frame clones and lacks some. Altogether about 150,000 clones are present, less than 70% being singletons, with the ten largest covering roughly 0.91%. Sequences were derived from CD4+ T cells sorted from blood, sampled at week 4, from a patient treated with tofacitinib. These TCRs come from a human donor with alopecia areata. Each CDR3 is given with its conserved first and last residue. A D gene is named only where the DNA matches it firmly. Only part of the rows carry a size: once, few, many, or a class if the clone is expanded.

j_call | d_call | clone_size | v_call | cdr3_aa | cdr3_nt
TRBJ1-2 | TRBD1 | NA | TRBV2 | CASSSGGDGYTF | TGTGCCAGCAGTTCAGGGGGAGATGGCTACACCTTC
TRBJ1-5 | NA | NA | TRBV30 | CAFAKSNQPQHF | TGTGCCTTTGCAAAGAGTAATCAGCCCCAGCATTTT
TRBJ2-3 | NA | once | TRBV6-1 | CASSVPETPDTQYF | TGTGCCAGCAGTGTCCCCGAAACTCCTGATACGCAGTATTTT
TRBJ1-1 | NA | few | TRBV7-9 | CASSLEGNTEAFF | TGTGCCAGCAGCTTAGAGGGGAACACTGAAGCTTTCTTT
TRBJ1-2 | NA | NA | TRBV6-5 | CASSSGLTYGYTF | TGTGCCAGCAGCTCAGGGCTTACCTATGGCTACACCTTC
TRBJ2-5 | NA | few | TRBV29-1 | CSVEDPIQETQYF | TGCAGCGTTGAAGACCCCATCCAAGAGACCCAGTACTTC
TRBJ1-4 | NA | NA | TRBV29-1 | CSVGEGGREKLFF | TGCAGCGTTGGTGAGGGCGGACGCGAAAAACTGTTTTTT
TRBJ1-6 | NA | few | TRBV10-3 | CAISEEDSPLHF | TGTGCCATCAGTGAGGAGGATTCACCCCTCCACTTT
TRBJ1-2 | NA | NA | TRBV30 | CAWSGSSYGYTF | TGTGCCTGGAGTGGCAGTTCCTATGGCTACACCTTC
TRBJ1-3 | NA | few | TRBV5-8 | CASSFRAAKGHF | TGTGCCAGCAGCTTTCGGGCAGCCAAAGGGCATTTT
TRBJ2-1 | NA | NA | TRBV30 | CACSAHAGSSYNEQFF | TGTGCCTGTTCCGCGCACGCAGGGAGCTCCTACAATGAGCAGTTCTTC
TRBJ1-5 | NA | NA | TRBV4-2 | CASSQGDLGEVQPQHF | TGTGCCAGCAGCCAAGGGGACTTGGGGGAGGTTCAGCCCCAGCATTTT
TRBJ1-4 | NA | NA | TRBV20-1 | CSGGTNEKLFF | TGCAGTGGGGGGACTAATGAAAAACTGTTTTTT
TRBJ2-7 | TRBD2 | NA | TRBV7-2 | CASSEGTSGVDEQYF | TGTGCCAGCAGCGAAGGGACTAGCGGGGTAGACGAGCAGTACTTC
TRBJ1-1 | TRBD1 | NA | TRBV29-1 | CSAKGQGLMNTEAFF | TGCAGCGCAAAAGGACAGGGCCTAATGAACACTGAAGCTTTCTTT
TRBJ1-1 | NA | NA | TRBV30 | CAWKLRGAITEAFF | TGTGCCTGGAAGCTCCGGGGCGCGATCACTGAAGCTTTCTTT
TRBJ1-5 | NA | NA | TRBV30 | CAWSNGSLNQPQHF | TGTGCCTGGTCTAATGGGAGTCTAAATCAGCCCCAGCATTTT
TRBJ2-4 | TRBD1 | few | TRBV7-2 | CASSLKGAKNIQYF | TGTGCCAGCAGCTTAAAGGGGGCAAAGAACATTCAGTACTTC